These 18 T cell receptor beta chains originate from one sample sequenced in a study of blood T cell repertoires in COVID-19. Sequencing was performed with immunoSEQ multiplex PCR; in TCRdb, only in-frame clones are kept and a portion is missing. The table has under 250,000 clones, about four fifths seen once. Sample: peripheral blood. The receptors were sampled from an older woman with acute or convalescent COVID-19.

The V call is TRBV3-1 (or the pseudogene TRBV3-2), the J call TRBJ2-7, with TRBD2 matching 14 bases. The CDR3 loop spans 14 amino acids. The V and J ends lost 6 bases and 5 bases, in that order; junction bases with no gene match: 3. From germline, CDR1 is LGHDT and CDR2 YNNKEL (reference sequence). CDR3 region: CASRTSGGAHEQYF. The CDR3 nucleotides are TGTGCCAGCAGGACTAGCGGGGGGGCCCACGAGCAGTACTTC.

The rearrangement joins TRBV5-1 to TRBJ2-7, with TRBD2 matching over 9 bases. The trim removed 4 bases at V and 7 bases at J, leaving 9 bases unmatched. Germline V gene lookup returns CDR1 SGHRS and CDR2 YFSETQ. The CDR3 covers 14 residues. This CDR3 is CASSLRLAAGEQYF. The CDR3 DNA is TGCGCCAGCAGCCTGAGACTAGCGGCCGGGGAGCAGTACTTC.

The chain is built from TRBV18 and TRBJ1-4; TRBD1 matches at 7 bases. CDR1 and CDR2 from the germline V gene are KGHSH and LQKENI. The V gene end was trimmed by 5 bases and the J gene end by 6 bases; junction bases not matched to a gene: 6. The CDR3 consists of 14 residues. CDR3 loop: CASSARTGDEKLFF. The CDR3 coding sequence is TGTGCCAGCTCAGCCCGGACAGGAGATGAAAAACTGTTTTTT.

CDR3 amino acids: CASSNSGQGTKTQYF. The CDR3 DNA is TGTGCCAGCAGTAATTCAGGACAGGGGACCAAGACCCAGTACTTC. The chain employs TRBV25-1 and TRBJ2-5; TRBD1 matches 9 bases. In germline, CDR1 is MGHDK, CDR2 SYGVNS. CDR3 size: 15 residues. J lost 6 bases, V lost 5 bases, and 10 bases had no gene match.

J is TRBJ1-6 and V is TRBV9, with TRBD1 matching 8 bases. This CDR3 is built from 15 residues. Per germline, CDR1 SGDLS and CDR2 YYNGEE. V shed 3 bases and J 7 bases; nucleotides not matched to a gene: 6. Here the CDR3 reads CASSAGQGWNSPLHF. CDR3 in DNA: TGTGCCAGCAGCGCCGGACAGGGTTGGAATTCACCCCTCCACTTT.

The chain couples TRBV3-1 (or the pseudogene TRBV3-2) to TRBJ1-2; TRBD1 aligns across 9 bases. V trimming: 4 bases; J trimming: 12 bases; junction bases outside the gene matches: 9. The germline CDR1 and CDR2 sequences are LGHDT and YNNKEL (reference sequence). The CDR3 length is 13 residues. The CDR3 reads CASSPSGQGPDTF. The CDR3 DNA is TGTGCCAGCAGCCCGTCGGGACAGGGACCTGACACCTTC.

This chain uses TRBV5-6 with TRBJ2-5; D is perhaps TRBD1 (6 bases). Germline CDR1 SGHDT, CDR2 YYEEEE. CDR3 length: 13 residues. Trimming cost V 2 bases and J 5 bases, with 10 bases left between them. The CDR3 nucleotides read TGTGCCAGCAGCTTTTGGGGGCTGGAGACCCAGTACTTC. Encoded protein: CASSFWGLETQYF.

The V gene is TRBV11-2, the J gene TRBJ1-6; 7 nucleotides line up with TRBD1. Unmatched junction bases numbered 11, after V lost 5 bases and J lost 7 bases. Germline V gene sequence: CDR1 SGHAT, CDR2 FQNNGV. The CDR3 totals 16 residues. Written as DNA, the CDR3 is TGTGCCAGCAGCCCAGACAGGGTCATACGAAATTCACCCCTCCACTTT. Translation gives CASSPDRVIRNSPLHF.

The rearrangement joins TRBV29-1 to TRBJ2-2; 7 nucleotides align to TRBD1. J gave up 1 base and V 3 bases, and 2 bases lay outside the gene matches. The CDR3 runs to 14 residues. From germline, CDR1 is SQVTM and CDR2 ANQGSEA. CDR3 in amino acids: CSVEGTENTGELFF. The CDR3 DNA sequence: TGCAGCGTTGAGGGGACAGAGAACACCGGGGAGCTGTTTTTT.

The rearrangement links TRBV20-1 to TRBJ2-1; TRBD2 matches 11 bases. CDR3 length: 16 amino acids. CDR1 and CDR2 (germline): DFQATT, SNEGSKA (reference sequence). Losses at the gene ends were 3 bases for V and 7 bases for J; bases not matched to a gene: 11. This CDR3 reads CSASDPTSGVLNEQFF. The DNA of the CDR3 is TGCAGTGCTAGTGATCCGACTAGCGGGGTACTTAATGAGCAGTTCTTC.

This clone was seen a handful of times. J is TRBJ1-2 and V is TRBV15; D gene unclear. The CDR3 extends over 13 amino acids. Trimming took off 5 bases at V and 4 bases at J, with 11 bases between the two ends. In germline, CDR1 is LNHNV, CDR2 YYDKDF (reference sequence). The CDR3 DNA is TGTGCCACCAGCCTCTTCGGTAGCTATGGCTACACCTTC. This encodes CATSLFGSYGYTF. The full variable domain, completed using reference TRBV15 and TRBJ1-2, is DAMVIQNPRYQVTQFGKPVTLSCSQTLNHNVMYWYQQKSSQAPKLLFHYYDKDFNNEADTPDNFQSRRPNTSFCFLDIRSPGLGDTAMYLCATSLFGSYGYTFGSGTRLTVV.

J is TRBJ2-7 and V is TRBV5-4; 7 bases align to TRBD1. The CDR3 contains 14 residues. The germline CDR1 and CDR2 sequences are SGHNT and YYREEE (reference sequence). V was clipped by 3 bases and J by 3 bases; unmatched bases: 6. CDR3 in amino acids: CASSSTDRHYEQYF. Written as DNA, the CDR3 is TGTGCCAGCAGCTCCACGGACAGGCACTACGAGCAGTACTTC.

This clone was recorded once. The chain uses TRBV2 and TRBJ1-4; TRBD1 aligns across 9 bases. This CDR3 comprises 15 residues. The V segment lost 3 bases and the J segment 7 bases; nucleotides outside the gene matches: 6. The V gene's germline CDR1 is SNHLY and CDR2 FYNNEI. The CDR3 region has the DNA TGTGCCAGCAGTGACCAACAGGGGGCGAGTGAAAAACTGTTTTTT. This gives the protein CASSDQQGASEKLFF. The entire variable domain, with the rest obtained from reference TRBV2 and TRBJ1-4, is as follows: EPEVTQTPSHQVTQMGQEVILRCVPISNHLYFYWYRQILGQKVEFLVSFYNNEISEKSEIFDDQFSVERPDGSNFTLKIRSTKLEDSAMYFCASSDQQGASEKLFFGSGTQLSVL.

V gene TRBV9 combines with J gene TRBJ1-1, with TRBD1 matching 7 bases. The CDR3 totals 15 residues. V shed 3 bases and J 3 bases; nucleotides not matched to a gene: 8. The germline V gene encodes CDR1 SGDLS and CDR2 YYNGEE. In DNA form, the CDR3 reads TGTGCCAGCAGCGAGTCAGGGGGTAAAGACACTGAAGCTTTCTTT. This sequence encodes CASSESGGKDTEAFF.

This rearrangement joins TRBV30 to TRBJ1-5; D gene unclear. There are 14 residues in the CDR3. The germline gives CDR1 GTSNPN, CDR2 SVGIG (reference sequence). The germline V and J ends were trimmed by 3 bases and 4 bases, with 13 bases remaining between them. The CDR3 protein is CAWSPAGSNQPQHF. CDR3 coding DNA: TGTGCCTGGAGCCCTGCCGGGTCTAATCAGCCCCAGCATTTT.

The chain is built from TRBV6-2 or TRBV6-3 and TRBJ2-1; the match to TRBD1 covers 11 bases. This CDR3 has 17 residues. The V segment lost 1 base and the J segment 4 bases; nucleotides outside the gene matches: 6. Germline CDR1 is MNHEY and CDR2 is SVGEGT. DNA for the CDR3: TGTGCCAGCAGTTACTATACGGGACAGGGGGAATACAATGAGCAGTTCTTC. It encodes CASSYYTGQGEYNEQFF.

The CDR3 DNA sequence: TGCGCCAGCAGCTCCGCCACTAGCGGGGGGACCACAGATACGCAGTATTTT. Protein product: CASSSATSGGTTDTQYF. The chain links TRBV5-1 to TRBJ2-3; 12 bases fit TRBD2. CDR1 SGHRS and CDR2 YFSETQ come from the germline V gene. Losses at the gene ends were 3 bases for V and 2 bases for J; bases not matched to a gene: 7. This CDR3 region has 17 residues.

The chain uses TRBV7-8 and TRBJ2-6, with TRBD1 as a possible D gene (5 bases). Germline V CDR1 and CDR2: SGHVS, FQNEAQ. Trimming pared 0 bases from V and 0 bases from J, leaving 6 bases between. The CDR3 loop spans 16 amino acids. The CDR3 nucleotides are TGTGCCAGCAGCTTAGCCGACAGCTCTGGGGCCAACGTCCTGACTTTC. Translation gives CASSLADSSGANVLTF.